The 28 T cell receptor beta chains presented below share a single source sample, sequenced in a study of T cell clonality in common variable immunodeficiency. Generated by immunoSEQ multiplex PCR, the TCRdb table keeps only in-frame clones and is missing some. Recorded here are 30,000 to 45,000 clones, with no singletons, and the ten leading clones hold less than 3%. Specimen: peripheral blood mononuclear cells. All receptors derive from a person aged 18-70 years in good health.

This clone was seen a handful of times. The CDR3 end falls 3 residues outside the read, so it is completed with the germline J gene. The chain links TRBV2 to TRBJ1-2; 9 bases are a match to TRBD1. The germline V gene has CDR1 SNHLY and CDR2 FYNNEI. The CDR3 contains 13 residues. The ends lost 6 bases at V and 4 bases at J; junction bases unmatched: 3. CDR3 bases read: TGTGCCAGCAGAGGGACAGGGTCCTATGGC. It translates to CASRGTGSYG. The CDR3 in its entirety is CASRGTGSYGYTF.

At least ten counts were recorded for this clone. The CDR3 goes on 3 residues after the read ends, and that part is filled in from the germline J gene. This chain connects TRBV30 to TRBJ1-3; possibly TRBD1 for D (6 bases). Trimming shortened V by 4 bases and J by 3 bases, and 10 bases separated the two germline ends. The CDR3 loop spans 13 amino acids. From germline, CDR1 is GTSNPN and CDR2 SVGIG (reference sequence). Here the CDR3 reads CAWTRGGGNTIYF. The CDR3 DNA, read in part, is TGTGCCTGGACCAGGGGTGGTGGAAACACC. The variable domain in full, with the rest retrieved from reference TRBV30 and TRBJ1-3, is SQTIHQWPATLVQPVGSPLSLECTVEGTSNPNLYWYRQAAGRGLQLLFYSVGIGQISSEVPQNLSASRPQDRQFILSSKKLLLSDSGFYLCAWTRGGGNTIYFGEGSWLTVV.

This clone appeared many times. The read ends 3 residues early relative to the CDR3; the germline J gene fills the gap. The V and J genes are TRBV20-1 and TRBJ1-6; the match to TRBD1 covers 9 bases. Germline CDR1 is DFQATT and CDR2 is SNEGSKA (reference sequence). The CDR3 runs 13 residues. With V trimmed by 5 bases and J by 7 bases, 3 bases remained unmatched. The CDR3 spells CSAAGTGNSPLHF. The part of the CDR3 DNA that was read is TGCAGTGCTGCCGGGACAGGGAATTCACCC.

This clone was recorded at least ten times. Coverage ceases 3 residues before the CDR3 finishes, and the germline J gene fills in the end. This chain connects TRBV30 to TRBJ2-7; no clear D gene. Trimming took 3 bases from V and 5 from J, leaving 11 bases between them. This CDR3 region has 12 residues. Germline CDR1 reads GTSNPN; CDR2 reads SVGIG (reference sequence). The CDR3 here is CAWSSTRNEQYF. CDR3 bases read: TGTGCCTGGAGCTCAACACGTAACGAG.

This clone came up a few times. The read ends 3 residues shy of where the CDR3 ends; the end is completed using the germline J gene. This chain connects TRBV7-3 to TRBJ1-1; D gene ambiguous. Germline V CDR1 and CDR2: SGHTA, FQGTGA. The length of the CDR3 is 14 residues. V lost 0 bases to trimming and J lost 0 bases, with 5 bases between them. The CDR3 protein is CASSLTGLNTEAFF. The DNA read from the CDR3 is TGTGCCAGCAGCTTAACCGGGTTGAACACTGAA.

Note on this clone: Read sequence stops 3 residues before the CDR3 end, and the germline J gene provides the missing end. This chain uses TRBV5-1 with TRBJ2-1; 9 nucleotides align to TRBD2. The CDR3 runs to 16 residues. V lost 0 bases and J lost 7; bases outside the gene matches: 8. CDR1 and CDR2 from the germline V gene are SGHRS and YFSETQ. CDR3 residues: CASSLDSGSRGNEQFF. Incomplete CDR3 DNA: TGCGCCAGCAGCTTGGATAGCGGGAGTCGGGGTAATGAG.

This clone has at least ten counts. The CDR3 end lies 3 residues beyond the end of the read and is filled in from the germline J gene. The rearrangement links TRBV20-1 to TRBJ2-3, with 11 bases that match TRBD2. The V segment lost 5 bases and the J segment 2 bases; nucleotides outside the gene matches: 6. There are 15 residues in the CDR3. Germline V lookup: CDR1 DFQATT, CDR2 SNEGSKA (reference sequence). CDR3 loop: CSAFPTSGATDTQYF. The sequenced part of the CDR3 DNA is TGCAGTGCTTTTCCGACTAGCGGGGCCACAGATACG.

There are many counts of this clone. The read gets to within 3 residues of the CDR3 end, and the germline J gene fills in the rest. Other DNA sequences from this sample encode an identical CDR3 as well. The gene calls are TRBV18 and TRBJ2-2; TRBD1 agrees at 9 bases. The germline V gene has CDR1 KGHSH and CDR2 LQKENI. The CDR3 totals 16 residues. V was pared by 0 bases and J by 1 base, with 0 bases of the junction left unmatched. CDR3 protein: CASSPPTGGNTGELFF. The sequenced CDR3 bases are TGTGCCAGCTCACCACCGACAGGGGGGAACACCGGGGAG.

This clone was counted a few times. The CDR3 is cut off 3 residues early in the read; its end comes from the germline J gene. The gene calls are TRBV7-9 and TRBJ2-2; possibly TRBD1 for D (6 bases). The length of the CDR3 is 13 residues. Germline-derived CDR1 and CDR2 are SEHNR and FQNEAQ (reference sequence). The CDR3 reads CASSLAPGEKLFF. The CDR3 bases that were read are TGTGCCAGCAGCTTAGCCCCAGGGGAAAAG.

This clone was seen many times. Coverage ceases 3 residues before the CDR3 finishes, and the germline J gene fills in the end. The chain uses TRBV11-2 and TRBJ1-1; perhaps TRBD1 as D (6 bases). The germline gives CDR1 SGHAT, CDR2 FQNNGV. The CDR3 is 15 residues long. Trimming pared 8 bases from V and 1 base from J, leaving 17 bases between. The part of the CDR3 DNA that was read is TGTGCCAGCCTCAGGAGGGGGGGTCCGAACACTGAA. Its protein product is CASLRRGGPNTE. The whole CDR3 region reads CASLRRGGPNTEAFF.

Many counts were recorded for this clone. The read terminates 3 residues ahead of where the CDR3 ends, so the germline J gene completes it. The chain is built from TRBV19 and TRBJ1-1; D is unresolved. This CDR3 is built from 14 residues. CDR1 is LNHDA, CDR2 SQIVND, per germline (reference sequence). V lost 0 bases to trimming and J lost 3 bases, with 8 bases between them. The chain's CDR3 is CASSIDVPYTEAFF. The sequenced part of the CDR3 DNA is TGTGCCAGTAGTATAGATGTCCCGTACACTGAA. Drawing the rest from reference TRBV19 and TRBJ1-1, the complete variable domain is DGGITQSPKYLFRKEGQNVTLSCEQNLNHDAMYWYRQDPGQGLRLIYYSQIVNDFQKGDIAEGYSVSREKKESFPLTVTSAQKNPTAFYLCASSIDVPYTEAFFGQGTRLTVV.

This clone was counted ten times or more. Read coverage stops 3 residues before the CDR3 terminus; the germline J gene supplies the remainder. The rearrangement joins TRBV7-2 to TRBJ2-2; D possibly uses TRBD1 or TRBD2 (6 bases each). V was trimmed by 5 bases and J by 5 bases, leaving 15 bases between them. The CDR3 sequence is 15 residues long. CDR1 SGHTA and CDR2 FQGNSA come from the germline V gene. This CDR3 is CASSPRRGRTGELFF. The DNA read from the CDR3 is TGTGCCAGCAGCCCCAGAAGGGGGAGGACCGGGGAG.

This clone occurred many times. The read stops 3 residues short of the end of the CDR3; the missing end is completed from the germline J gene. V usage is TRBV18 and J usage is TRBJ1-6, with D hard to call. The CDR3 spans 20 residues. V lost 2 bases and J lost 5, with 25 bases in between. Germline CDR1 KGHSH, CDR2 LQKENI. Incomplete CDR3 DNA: TGTGCCAGCTCACCAACGGGGTCGACGTTAGGCTCTGCACATAATTCACCC. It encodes CASSPTGSTLGSAHNSP. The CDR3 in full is CASSPTGSTLGSAHNSPLHF.

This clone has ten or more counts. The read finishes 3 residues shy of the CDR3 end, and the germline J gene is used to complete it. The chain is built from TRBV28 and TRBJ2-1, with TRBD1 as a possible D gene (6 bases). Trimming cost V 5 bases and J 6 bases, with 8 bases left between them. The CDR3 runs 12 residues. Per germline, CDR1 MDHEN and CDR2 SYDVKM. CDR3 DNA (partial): TGTGCCAGCAGTCAACAGGGCAATGAG. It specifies CASSQQGNE. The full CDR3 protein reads CASSQQGNEQFF.

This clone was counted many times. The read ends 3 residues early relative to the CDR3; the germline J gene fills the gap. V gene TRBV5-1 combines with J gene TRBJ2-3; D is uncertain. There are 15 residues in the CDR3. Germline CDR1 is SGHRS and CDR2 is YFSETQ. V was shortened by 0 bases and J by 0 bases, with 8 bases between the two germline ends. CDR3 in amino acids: CASSLGGLSTDTQYF. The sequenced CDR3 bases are TGCGCCAGCAGCTTGGGCGGTTTAAGCACAGATACG.

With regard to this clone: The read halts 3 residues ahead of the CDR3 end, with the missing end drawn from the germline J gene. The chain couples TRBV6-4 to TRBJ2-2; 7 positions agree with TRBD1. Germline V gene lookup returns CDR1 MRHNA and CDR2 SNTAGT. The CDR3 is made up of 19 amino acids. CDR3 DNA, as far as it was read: TGTGCCAGCAGTGACGTGGGGGACAGAAAGCGCTCTGGGGCCAACGTG. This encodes CASSDVGDRKRSGANV. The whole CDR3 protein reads CASSDVGDRKRSGANVLFF.

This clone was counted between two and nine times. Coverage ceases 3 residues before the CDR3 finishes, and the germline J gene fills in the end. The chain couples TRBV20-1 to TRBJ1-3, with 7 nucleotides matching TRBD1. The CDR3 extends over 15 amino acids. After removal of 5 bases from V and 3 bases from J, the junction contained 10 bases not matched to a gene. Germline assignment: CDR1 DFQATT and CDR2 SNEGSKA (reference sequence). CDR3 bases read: TGCAGTGCTGTACCTACAGGGGCCCGTGGAAACACC. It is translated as CSAVPTGARGNT. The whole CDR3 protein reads CSAVPTGARGNTIYF.

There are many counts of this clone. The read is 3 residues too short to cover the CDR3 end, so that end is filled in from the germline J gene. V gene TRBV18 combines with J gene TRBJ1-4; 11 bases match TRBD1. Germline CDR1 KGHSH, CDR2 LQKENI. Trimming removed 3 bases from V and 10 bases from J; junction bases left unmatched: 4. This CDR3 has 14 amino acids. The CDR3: CASSPGTGGGKLFF. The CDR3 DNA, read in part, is TGTGCCAGCTCACCCGGGACAGGGGGTGGAAAA.

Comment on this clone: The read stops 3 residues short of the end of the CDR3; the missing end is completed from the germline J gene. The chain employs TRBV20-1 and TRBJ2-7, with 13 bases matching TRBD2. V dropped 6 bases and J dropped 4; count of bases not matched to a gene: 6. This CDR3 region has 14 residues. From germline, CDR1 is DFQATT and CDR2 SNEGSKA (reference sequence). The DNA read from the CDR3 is TGCAGTGCCGAGGGACTAGCGGGACGGTACGAG. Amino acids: CSAEGLAGRYE. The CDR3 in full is CSAEGLAGRYEQYF.

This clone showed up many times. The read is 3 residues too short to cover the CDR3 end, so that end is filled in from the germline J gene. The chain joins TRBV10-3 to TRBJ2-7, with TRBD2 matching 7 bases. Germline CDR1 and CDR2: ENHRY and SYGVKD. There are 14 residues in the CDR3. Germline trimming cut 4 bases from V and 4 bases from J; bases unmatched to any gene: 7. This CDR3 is CAISGPSGAYEQYF. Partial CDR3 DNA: TGTGCCATCAGTGGCCCAAGCGGGGCGTACGAG.

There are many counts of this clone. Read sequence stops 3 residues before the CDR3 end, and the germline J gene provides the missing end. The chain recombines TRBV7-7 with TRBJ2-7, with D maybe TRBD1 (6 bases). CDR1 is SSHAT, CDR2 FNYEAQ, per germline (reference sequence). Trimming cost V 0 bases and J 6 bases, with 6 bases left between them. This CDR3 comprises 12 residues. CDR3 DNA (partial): TGTGCCAGCAGCTTAGCAGGGGGCGAG. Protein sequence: CASSLAGGE. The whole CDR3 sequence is CASSLAGGEQYF.

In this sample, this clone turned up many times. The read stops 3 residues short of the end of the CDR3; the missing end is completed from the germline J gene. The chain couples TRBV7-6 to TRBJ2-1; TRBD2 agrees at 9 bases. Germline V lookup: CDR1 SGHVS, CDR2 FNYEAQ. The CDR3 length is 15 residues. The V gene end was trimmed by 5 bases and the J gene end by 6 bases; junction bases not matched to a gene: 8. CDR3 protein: CASSPLAGAFNEQFF. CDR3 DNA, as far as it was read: TGTGCCAGCAGCCCGTTAGCGGGAGCTTTCAATGAG.

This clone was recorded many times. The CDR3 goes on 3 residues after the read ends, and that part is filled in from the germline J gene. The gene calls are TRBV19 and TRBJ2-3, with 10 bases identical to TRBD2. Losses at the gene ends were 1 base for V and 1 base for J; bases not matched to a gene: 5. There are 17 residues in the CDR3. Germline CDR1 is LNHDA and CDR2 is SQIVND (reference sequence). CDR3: CASSIALLAGGTDTQYF. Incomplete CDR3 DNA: TGTGCCAGTAGTATAGCCCTCCTAGCGGGAGGCACAGATACG.

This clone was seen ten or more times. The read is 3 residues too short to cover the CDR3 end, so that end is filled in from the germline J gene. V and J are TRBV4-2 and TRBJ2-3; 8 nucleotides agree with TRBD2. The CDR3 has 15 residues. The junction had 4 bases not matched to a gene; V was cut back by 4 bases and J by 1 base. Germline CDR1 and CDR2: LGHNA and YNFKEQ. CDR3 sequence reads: CASSPETSGTDTQYF. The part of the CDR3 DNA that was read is TGTGCCAGCAGCCCTGAGACTAGCGGCACAGATACG.

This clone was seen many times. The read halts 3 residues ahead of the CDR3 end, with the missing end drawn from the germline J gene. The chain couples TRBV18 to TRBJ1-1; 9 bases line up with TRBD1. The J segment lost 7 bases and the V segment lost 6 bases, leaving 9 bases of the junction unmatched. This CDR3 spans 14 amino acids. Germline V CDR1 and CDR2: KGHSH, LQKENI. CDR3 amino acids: CASSQTGTGLEAFF. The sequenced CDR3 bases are TGTGCCAGCTCGCAAACCGGGACAGGGCTTGAA.

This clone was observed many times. The CDR3 bases that were read are TGCAGCGTTGGTGGGGGGACGGACTATGGC. It codes for CSVGGGTDYG. The CDR3 in full is CSVGGGTDYGYTF. The chain carries TRBV29-1 and TRBJ1-2; perhaps TRBD1 as D (5 bases). The CDR3 end is not reached by the read, which stops 3 residues before it; the germline J gene fills it in. V gave up 4 bases and J gave up 3 bases, with 12 bases separating them. Germline V gives CDR1 SQVTM, CDR2 ANQGSEA. The CDR3 runs 13 residues.

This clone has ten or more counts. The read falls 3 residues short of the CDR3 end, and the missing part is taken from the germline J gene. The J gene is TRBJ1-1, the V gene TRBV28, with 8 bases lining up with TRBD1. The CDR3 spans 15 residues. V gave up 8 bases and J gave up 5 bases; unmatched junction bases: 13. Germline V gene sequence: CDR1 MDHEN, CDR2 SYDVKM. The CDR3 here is CASGRRQGTYTEAFF. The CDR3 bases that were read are TGTGCCAGCGGGAGAAGACAGGGGACGTATACTGAA.

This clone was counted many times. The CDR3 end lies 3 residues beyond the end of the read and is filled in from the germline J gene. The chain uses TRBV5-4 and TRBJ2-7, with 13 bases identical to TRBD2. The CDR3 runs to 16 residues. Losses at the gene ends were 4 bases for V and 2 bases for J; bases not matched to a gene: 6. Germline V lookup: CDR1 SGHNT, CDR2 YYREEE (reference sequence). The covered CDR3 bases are TGTGCCAGCAGCGTGGGGACTAGCGGGATCCCCTACGAG. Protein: CASSVGTSGIPYE. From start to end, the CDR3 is CASSVGTSGIPYEQYF.